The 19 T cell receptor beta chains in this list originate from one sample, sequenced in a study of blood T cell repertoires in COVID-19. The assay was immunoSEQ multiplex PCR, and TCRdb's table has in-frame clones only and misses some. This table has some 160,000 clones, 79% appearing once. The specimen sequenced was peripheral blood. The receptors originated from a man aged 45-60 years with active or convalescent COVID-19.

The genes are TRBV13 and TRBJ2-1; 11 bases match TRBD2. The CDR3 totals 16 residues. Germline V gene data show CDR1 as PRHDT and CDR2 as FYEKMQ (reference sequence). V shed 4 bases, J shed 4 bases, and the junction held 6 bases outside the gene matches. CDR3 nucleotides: TGTGCCAGCAGCTCATGGACTAGCGGGTTATACAATGAGCAGTTCTTC. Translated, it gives CASSSWTSGLYNEQFF.

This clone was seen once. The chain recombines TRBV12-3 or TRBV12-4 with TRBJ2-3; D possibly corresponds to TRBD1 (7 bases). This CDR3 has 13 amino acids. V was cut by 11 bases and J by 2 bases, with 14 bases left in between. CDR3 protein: CAGGDSSTDTQYF. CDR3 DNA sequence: TGTGCCGGAGGGGACAGCTCCACAGATACGCAGTATTTT.

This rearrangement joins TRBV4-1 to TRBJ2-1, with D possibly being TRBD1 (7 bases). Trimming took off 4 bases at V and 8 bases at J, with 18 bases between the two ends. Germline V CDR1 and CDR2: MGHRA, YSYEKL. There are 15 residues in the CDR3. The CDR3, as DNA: TGCGCCAGCAGCCTATGGGACAGTGGAGGGCATGAGCAGTTCTTC. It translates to CASSLWDSGGHEQFF.

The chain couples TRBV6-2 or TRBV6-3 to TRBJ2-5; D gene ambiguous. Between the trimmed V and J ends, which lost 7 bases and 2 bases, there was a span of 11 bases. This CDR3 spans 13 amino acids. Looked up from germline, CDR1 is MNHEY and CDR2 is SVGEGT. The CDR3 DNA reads TGTGCCAGCACCCCAAGACTGCAAGAGACCCAGTACTTC. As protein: CASTPRLQETQYF.

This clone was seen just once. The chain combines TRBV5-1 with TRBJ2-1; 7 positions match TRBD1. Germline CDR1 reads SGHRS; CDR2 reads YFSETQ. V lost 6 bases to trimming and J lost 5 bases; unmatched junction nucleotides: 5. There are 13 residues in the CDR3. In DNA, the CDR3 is TGCGCCAGCAAGGGGGCCTGGGACAATGAGCAGTTCTTC. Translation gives CASKGAWDNEQFF.

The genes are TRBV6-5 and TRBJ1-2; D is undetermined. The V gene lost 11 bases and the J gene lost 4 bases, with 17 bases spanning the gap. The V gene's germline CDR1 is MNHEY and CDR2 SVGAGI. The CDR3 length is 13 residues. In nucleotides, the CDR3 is TGTGCCGTTCGCCGGTCCGCATCCTATGGCTACACCTTC. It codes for CAVRRSASYGYTF.

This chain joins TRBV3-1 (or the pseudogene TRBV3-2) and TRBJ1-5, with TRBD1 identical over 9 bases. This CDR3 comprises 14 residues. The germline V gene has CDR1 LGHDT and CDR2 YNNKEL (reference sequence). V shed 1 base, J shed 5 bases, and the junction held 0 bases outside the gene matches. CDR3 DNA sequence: TGTGCCAGCAGCCAAGGACAGGGGGATCAGCCCCAGCATTTT. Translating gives CASSQGQGDQPQHF.

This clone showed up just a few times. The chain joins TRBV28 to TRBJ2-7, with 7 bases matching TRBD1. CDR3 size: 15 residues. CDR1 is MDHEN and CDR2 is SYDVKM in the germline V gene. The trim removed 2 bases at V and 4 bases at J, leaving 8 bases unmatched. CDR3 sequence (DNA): TGTGCCAGCAGTTTAGTGACAGGGCGAGGGTACGAGCAGTACTTC. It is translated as CASSLVTGRGYEQYF. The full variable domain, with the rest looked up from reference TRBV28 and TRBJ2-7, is DVKVTQSSRYLVKRTGEKVFLECVQDMDHENMFWYRQDPGLGLRLIYFSYDVKMKEKGDIPEGYSVSREKKERFSLILESASTNQTSMYLCASSLVTGRGYEQYFGPGTRLTVT.

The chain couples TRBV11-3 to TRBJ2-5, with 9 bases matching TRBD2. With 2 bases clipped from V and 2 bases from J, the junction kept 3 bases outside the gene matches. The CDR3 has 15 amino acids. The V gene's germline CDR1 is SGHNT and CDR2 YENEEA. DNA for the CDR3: TGTGCCAGCAGCTTACGTCTAGCGGGACAAGAGACCCAGTACTTC. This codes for CASSLRLAGQETQYF.

CDR3 sequence (DNA): TGTGCCAGCAGCCCGGGAGGCGCTTCCTCAACTAATGAAAAACTGTTTTTT. Its translation: CASSPGGASSTNEKLFF. The chain has TRBV5-4 and TRBJ1-4, with D uncertain. V lost 4 bases and J 0 bases, leaving 16 bases between the germline ends. The CDR3 is made up of 17 amino acids. Per the germline V gene, CDR1 is SGHNT and CDR2 is YYREEE (reference sequence).

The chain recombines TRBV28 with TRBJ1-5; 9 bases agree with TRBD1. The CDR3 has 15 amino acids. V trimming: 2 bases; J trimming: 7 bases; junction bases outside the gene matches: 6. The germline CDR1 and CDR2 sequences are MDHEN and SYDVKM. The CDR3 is CASSLVTGGGQPQHF. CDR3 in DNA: TGTGCCAGCAGTTTAGTCACAGGGGGCGGGCAGCCCCAGCATTTT.

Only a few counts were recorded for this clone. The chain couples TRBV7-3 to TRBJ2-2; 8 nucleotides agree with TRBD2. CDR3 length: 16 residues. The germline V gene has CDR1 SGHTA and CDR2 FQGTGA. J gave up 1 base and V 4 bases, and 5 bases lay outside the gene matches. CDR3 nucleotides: TGTGCCAGCAGCTCACATAGCGGGATGAACACCGGGGAGCTGTTTTTT. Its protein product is CASSSHSGMNTGELFF. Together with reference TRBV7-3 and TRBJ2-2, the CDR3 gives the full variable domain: GAGVSQTPSNKVTEKGKYVELRCDPISGHTALYWYRQSLGQGPEFLIYFQGTGAADDSGLPNDRFFAVRPEGSVSTLKIQRTERGDSAVYLCASSSHSGMNTGELFFGEGSRLTVL.

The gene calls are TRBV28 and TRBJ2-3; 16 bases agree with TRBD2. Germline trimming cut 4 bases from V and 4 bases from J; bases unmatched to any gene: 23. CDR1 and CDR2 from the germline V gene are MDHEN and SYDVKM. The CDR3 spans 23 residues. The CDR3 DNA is TGTGCCAGCAGTTCGGTTTTGGGTGGGACTAGCGGGAGGGAGGTCCGACCCCCAGATACGCAGTATTTT. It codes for CASSSVLGGTSGREVRPPDTQYF.

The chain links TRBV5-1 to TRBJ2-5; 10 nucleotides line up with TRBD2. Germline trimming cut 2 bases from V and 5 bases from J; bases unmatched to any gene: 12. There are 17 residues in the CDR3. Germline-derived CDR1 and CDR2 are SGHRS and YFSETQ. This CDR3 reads CASSLTQLAGIGETQYF. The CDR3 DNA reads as TGCGCCAGCAGCTTAACCCAACTAGCGGGAATCGGGGAGACCCAGTACTTC.

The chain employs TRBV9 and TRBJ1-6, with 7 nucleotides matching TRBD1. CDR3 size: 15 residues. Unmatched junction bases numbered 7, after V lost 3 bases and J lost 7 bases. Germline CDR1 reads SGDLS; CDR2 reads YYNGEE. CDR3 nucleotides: TGTGCCAGCAGCGGAACCGGGACAGAGAATTCACCCCTCCACTTT. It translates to CASSGTGTENSPLHF. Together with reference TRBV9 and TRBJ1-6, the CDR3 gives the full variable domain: DSGVTQTPKHLITATGQRVTLRCSPRSGDLSVYWYQQSLDQGLQFLIQYYNGEERAKGNILERFSAQQFPDLHSELNLSSLELGDSALYFCASSGTGTENSPLHFGNGTRLTVT.

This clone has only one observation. The DNA for the CDR3 is TGTGCCAGCAGCTCCGGGGGGACAGGGGGGAACACTGAAGCTTTCTTT. This codes for CASSSGGTGGNTEAFF. The chain employs TRBV7-8 and TRBJ1-1, with 11 bases fitting TRBD1. The V gene end was trimmed by 4 bases and the J gene end by 1 base; junction bases not matched to a gene: 5. In germline, CDR1 is SGHVS, CDR2 FQNEAQ. CDR3 length equals 16 residues.

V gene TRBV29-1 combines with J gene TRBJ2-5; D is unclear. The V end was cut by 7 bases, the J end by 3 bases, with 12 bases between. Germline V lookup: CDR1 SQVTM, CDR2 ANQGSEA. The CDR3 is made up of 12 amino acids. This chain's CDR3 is CSGAGIEETQYF. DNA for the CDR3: TGCAGCGGGGCCGGTATTGAAGAGACCCAGTACTTC.

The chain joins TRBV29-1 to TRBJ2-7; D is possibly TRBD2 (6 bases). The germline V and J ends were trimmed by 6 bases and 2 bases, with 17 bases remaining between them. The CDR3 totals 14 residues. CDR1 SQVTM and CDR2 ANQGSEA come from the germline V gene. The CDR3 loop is CSVCRDLNPYEQYF. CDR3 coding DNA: TGCAGCGTCTGCCGGGACTTGAATCCCTACGAGCAGTACTTC.

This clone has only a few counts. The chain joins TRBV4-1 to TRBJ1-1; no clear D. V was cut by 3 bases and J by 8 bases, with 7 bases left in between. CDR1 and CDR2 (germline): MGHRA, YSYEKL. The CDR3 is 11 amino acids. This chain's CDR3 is CASSHGGEAFF. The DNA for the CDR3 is TGCGCCAGCAGCCATGGAGGGGAAGCTTTCTTT.